This record concerns one T cell receptor (beta chain) sequence. The antigen remains undetermined. The sample is drawn from a study of T cells after yellow fever vaccination. In the study overall: Fractions of low cell number were prepared using SMART-Seq v4 Ultra Low Input. Notes on the study in general: The secondary response was weaker, and its peak arrived faster, on day 5 versus 15. Boosting was followed by the reappearance of most primary-vaccination clones (roughly 95% CD4, 85% to 90% CD8). Within FACS-sorted repertoires, abundant clonotypes contaminating from the bulk population could be present.

The CDR3 totals 14 residues. With 0 bases removed from V and 1 base from J, the gap between germline ends came to 3 bases. Germline V gene data show CDR1 as LNHDA and CDR2 as SQIVND (reference sequence). A single record per CDR3 protein comes from TCRdb applying MiXCR to the 5' RACE reads. The sample lists a few hundred thousand distinct CDR3 sequences, roughly a fifth occurring once. This clonotype originated in a young man who received the YFV17D yellow fever vaccine. Specimen: PBMCs, collected 15 days after the yellow fever booster vaccination. V is TRBV19 and J is TRBJ2-2; no clear D gene. The CDR3 loop is CASSIDWNTGELFF. The CDR3 bases are TGTGCCAGTAGTATAGACTGGAACACCGGGGAGCTGTTTTTT.